The next 10 T cell receptor beta chains were all read from a single sample in a study of response to subunit inactivated influenza vaccine. TCRdb redid the calling of the RT-PCR reads with MiXCR, one entry per CDR3 protein. This table has 540,000 or so distinct CDR3 sequences, about an eighth appearing once. Sequencing was performed on PBMCs from blood, taken more than 35 days after vaccination. These receptors all stem from a man between 50 and 59 years old who received an inactivated influenza vaccine.

This clonotype was observed a handful of times. This rearrangement joins TRBV7-9 to TRBJ1-2, with 9 bases aligning to TRBD1. CDR3 length equals 16 residues. Germline assignment: CDR1 SEHNR and CDR2 FQNEAQ (reference sequence). J was trimmed by 2 bases and V by 4 bases; bases with no gene match: 8. The CDR3 region is CASSSRTGASNYGYTF. CDR3 in DNA: TGTGCCAGCAGCTCCCGGACAGGGGCGAGCAACTATGGCTACACCTTC.

This sequence joins TRBV10-3 and TRBJ2-1; TRBD1 matches at 8 bases. The trim removed 6 bases at V and 2 bases at J, leaving 12 bases unmatched. The length of the CDR3 is 17 residues. CDR1 and CDR2 (germline): ENHRY, SYGVKD. DNA of the CDR3: TGTGCCATCAGGGGACAGGCGGAAAATAGTACCTACAATGAGCAGTTCTTC. Its translation is CAIRGQAENSTYNEQFF.

This clonotype turned up a few times. This chain joins TRBV2 and TRBJ2-5; 9 bases align to TRBD1. Per germline, CDR1 SNHLY and CDR2 FYNNEI. The CDR3 runs to 15 residues. Losses at the gene ends were 5 bases for V and 4 bases for J; bases not matched to a gene: 8. CDR3 loop: CASSSTGGSLETQYF. CDR3 DNA: TGTGCCAGCAGTTCCACAGGGGGCTCTCTAGAGACCCAGTACTTC.

A few counts support this clonotype. V usage is TRBV10-3 and J usage is TRBJ1-1; D not resolved. V was cut by 3 bases and J by 1 base, with 6 bases left in between. The V gene's germline CDR1 is ENHRY and CDR2 SYGVKD. The CDR3 is 13 residues long. CDR3 sequence (DNA): TGTGCCATCAGTGATAGCCCGAACACTGAAGCTTTCTTT. Translated: CAISDSPNTEAFF.

The gene calls are TRBV12-3 or TRBV12-4 and TRBJ2-1, with 7 bases aligning to TRBD2. This CDR3 contains 15 residues. The V gene end was trimmed by 2 bases and the J gene end by 1 base; junction bases not matched to a gene: 2. DNA of the CDR3: TGTGCCAGCAGTTTATTGGGAGGGTCCTACAATGAGCAGTTCTTC. Translation gives CASSLLGGSYNEQFF.

The rearrangement uses TRBV6-5 and TRBJ2-3; D possibly corresponds to TRBD1 (5 bases). Trimming left V 1 base short and J 2 bases short, with 19 bases between. Germline CDR1 reads MNHEY; CDR2 reads SVGAGI. This CDR3 is 18 amino acids long. CDR3 sequence reads: CASSYWAPRVSFTDTQYF. The CDR3 nucleotides read TGTGCCAGCAGTTACTGGGCCCCCAGGGTGTCATTCACAGATACGCAGTATTTT.

The chain recombines TRBV10-2 with TRBJ2-3; no reliable D call. From germline, CDR1 is WSHSY and CDR2 SAAADI. V lost 2 bases and J 0 bases, leaving 12 bases between the germline ends. The CDR3 runs to 16 residues. Written as DNA, the CDR3 is TGCGCCAGCAGTGAGAGGATACGGAAGAGCACAGATACGCAGTATTTT. This sequence encodes CASSERIRKSTDTQYF.

The chain combines TRBV4-1 with TRBJ2-7; D gene uncertain. Trimming removed 2 bases at V and 3 bases at J, with 17 bases between. The CDR3 has 16 amino acids. CDR1 and CDR2 (germline): MGHRA, YSYEKL. The CDR3 nucleotides are TGCGCCAGCAGCCAATGGTTGGGCCCCCGAGGCTACGAGCAGTACTTC. It codes for CASSQWLGPRGYEQYF.

This clonotype was picked up a small number of times. For the CDR3, the DNA is TGCGCCAGCAGCCAAGGGGACGGCGAGCAGTACTTC. This sequence encodes CASSQGDGEQYF. The gene calls are TRBV4-3 and TRBJ2-7, with D possibly called TRBD1 or TRBD2 (5 bases each). The CDR3 covers 12 residues. V was cut by 1 base and J by 6 bases, with 7 bases left in between. CDR1 and CDR2 from the germline V gene are LGHNA and YSLEER.

The chain has TRBV4-2 and TRBJ2-7, with D perhaps assigned TRBD1 or TRBD2 (5 bases each). V was shortened by 1 base and J by 0 bases, with 13 bases between the two germline ends. This CDR3 contains 16 residues. Germline CDR1 is LGHNA and CDR2 is YNFKEQ. The CDR3 sequence: CASSQGGALSSYEQYF. Here the CDR3 DNA reads TGTGCCAGCAGCCAAGGAGGGGCCCTGAGCTCCTACGAGCAGTACTTC.